This TCR beta chain was profiled in a study of blood T cells in healthy people across ages. The authors ran a second PCR of 7 to 11 cycles using a sample-barcoded 5' primer and a J-beta primer mix. Every cDNA was tagged by a template-switch adaptor with 12 random nucleotides. One entry per CDR3 protein results from TCRdb running MiXCR on the 5' RACE reads. The sample consists of approximately 1.5 million distinct CDR3 sequences, around 35% of them appearing once. PBMCs, at least 6 million per sample, were isolated. Notes on this clonotype: Its antigen is not known.

Study observations and caveats: Per million T cells, the diversity of TCR beta decreased roughly linearly as age advanced.

Material: blood. The TCR originated in a woman aged 30 to 39 in good health.

CDR3 sequence: CASSRQGMIEAFF. CDR3 in DNA: TGTGCCAGCAGCCGACAGGGGATGATTGAAGCTTTCTTT. The V call is TRBV3-1, the J call TRBJ1-1; 8 bases agree with TRBD1. The J segment lost 7 bases and the V segment lost 4 bases, leaving 5 bases of the junction unmatched. Germline loops: CDR1 LGHDT, CDR2 YNNKEL (reference sequence). This CDR3 has 13 residues. The full variable domain, completed using reference TRBV3-1 and TRBJ1-1, is DTAVSQTPKYLVTQMGNDKSIKCEQNLGHDTMYWYKQDSKKFLKIMFSYNNKELIINETVPNRFSPKSPDKAHLNLHINSLELGDSAVYFCASSRQGMIEAFFGQGTRLTVV.